The 20 T cell receptor beta chains reported below all come from one sample, sequenced in a study of OX40 agonist ivuxolimab in advanced cancers. Some clones are missing from TCRdb's copy, which holds only in-frame ones; the method was immunoSEQ multiplex PCR. The sample has tens of thousands of clones, more than 80% seen once. The sample was CD4+ or CD8+ T cells sorted from blood, taken in a trial of the OX40 agonist ivuxolimab. The receptors were gathered from an adult with an advanced solid tumor such as melanoma, head and neck, liver or kidney cancer.

In its sample, this clone was seen a few times. The gene calls are TRBV28 and TRBJ2-5; 9 bases align to TRBD1. Germline trimming cut 7 bases from V and 4 bases from J; bases unmatched to any gene: 10. The CDR3 is made up of 15 amino acids. Germline values: CDR1 MDHEN, CDR2 SYDVKM. CDR3 residues: CASIKGTGLGETQYF. The CDR3 DNA reads TGTGCCAGCATTAAAGGGACAGGGCTAGGAGAGACCCAGTACTTC.

The CDR3 nucleotides read TGTGCCAGCAGCTTATCCCCTCTGACTAGCGGGGAGACCCAGTACTTC. Its translation: CASSLSPLTSGETQYF. This chain uses TRBV7-2 with TRBJ2-5, with 10 bases matching TRBD2. Germline V gene lookup returns CDR1 SGHTA and CDR2 FQGNSA. This CDR3 comprises 16 residues. After removal of 2 bases from V and 5 bases from J, the junction contained 8 bases not matched to a gene.

The genes are TRBV6-6 and TRBJ1-5; D is unclear. This CDR3 is built from 14 residues. From germline, CDR1 is MNHNY and CDR2 SVGAGI (reference sequence). Trimming shortened V by 7 bases and J by 3 bases, and 13 bases separated the two germline ends. The CDR3 DNA is TGTGCCAGCAATAAACAAGGCAACAATCAGCCCCAGCATTTT. Its translation: CASNKQGNNQPQHF.

The chain links TRBV29-1 to TRBJ1-4, with D hard to call. The V end was cut by 4 bases, the J end by 7 bases, with 13 bases between. Germline loops: CDR1 SQVTM, CDR2 ANQGSEA. The CDR3 has 13 amino acids. This CDR3 is CSVAAVRGEKLFF. CDR3 DNA: TGCAGCGTTGCCGCCGTCCGCGGTGAAAAACTGTTTTTT.

The V and J genes are TRBV19 and TRBJ1-2; 7 bases fit TRBD1. There are 15 residues in the CDR3. The V gene end was trimmed by 6 bases and the J gene end by 6 bases; junction bases not matched to a gene: 13. Germline assignment: CDR1 LNHDA and CDR2 SQIVND (reference sequence). CDR3 in amino acids: CASRQTGVRYNGYTF. In DNA, the CDR3 is TGTGCCAGTAGGCAAACAGGGGTCCGGTATAATGGCTACACCTTC.

This chain uses TRBV19 with TRBJ2-1, with TRBD2 identical over 11 bases. The CDR3 covers 15 residues. V lost 7 bases, J lost 9 bases, and 11 bases stayed unmatched. Germline V CDR1 and CDR2: LNHDA, SQIVND (reference sequence). The DNA for the CDR3 is TGTGCCAGTAAACGAACTAGCGGGAGCCCCCCTGAGCAGTTCTTC. The encoded protein is CASKRTSGSPPEQFF.

The gene calls are TRBV5-8 and TRBJ2-1; 9 nucleotides line up with TRBD2. CDR3 size: 17 residues. Unmatched junction bases numbered 8, after V lost 0 bases and J lost 4 bases. Germline V gene lookup returns CDR1 SGHTS and CDR2 YDEGEE. CDR3 DNA: TGTGCCAGCAGCTTGGAAACGACTAGCGGATTGTACAATGAGCAGTTCTTC. Protein product: CASSLETTSGLYNEQFF.

The genes are TRBV28 and TRBJ2-1, with TRBD2 matching over 8 bases. The CDR3 runs 16 residues. The junction had 14 bases not matched to a gene; V was cut back by 5 bases and J by 8 bases. Per germline, CDR1 MDHEN and CDR2 SYDVKM. CDR3 bases: TGTGCCAGCAGTATCCACCCGGCGGGGGGAGGCGATGAGCAGTTCTTC. Encoded protein: CASSIHPAGGGDEQFF.

The CDR3: CASSQIRTGWGTEAFF. DNA for the CDR3: TGTGCCAGCAGCCAAATAAGAACTGGGTGGGGCACTGAAGCTTTCTTT. This chain links TRBV4-2 with TRBJ1-1, with D hard to call. With 2 bases removed from V and 4 bases from J, the gap between germline ends came to 17 bases. The CDR3 consists of 16 residues. Per germline, CDR1 LGHNA and CDR2 YNFKEQ.

This chain connects TRBV28 to TRBJ2-5; a possible D gene is TRBD1 (5 bases). This CDR3 is built from 13 residues. CDR1 is MDHEN and CDR2 is SYDVKM in the germline V gene. The V gene lost 6 bases and the J gene lost 4 bases, with 12 bases spanning the gap. This chain's CDR3 is CASSPSGRETQYF. CDR3 DNA sequence: TGTGCCAGCAGCCCTTCAGGGCGAGAGACCCAGTACTTC.

This chain links TRBV20-1 with TRBJ2-5; D not resolved. Trimming took 3 bases from V and 5 from J, leaving 4 bases between them. The germline V gene has CDR1 DFQATT and CDR2 SNEGSKA (reference sequence). CDR3 length equals 10 residues. Here the CDR3 reads CSARWETQYF. CDR3 coding DNA: TGCAGTGCTAGGTGGGAGACCCAGTACTTC.

This clone showed up just once. The V call is TRBV6-1, the J call TRBJ1-1, with 8 bases matching TRBD1. J gave up 1 base and V 6 bases, and 7 bases lay outside the gene matches. Germline V gene lookup returns CDR1 MNHNS and CDR2 SASEGT. CDR3 size: 15 residues. The CDR3 nucleotides are TGTGCCAGCAGGCAACCAGGGACAGGGAACACTGAAGCTTTCTTT. Its protein is CASRQPGTGNTEAFF.

The chain uses TRBV19 and TRBJ1-3, with D possibly TRBD1 on 5 matching bases. The CDR3 runs to 15 residues. V was clipped by 3 bases and J by 0 bases, with 9 bases between them. Germline V gene sequence: CDR1 LNHDA, CDR2 SQIVND (reference sequence). The CDR3, as DNA: TGTGCCAGTAGTATCCAGGGTTACTCTGGAAACACCATATATTTT. Translation gives CASSIQGYSGNTIYF.

This CDR3 is CASSQAWGEGNQPQHF. The CDR3 DNA is TGTGCCAGCAGCCAAGCCTGGGGGGAGGGTAATCAGCCCCAGCATTTT. The rearrangement joins TRBV4-2 to TRBJ1-5, with D possibly matching TRBD1 (5 bases). The CDR3 runs 16 residues. Between the trimmed V and J ends, which lost 1 base and 4 bases, there was a span of 14 bases. In germline, CDR1 is LGHNA, CDR2 YNFKEQ.

The rearrangement links TRBV6-5 to TRBJ2-7; a possible D gene is TRBD2 (5 bases). CDR1 is MNHEY, CDR2 SVGAGI, per germline. This CDR3 spans 11 amino acids. V was shortened by 5 bases and J by 5 bases, with 7 bases between the two germline ends. CDR3 sequence: CASSELDEQYV. The CDR3 DNA is TGTGCCAGCAGTGAACTAGACGAGCAGTACGTC.

This chain connects TRBV7-9 to TRBJ2-7, with D unclear. The CDR3 is 12 amino acids. V lost 2 bases and J 7 bases, leaving 9 bases between the germline ends. Germline V gives CDR1 SEHNR, CDR2 FQNEAQ (reference sequence). CDR3 in amino acids: CASSLSRSEQYF. In nucleotides, the CDR3 is TGTGCCAGCAGCTTATCTCGATCTGAGCAGTACTTC.

This chain uses TRBV4-3 with TRBJ2-1; D not certain. CDR3 length: 14 amino acids. The germline CDR1 and CDR2 sequences are LGHNA and YSLEER. Trimming left V 0 bases short and J 4 bases short, with 7 bases between. The CDR3 sequence is CASSQDSAYNEQFF. The DNA of the CDR3 is TGCGCCAGCAGCCAAGACTCGGCATACAATGAGCAGTTCTTC.

The chain carries TRBV19 and TRBJ2-5, with a possible D match to TRBD1 (6 bases). V shed 2 bases and J shed 5 bases, with 21 bases lying between them. The germline CDR1 and CDR2 sequences are LNHDA and SQIVND (reference sequence). This CDR3 comprises 17 residues. This CDR3 is CASSINPVRWGQETQYF. The CDR3 DNA is TGTGCCAGTAGTATAAACCCCGTCCGATGGGGGCAGGAGACCCAGTACTTC.

This chain joins TRBV14 and TRBJ1-1; D not resolved. Trimming stripped 1 base from V and 2 bases from J, with 5 bases between. Looked up from germline, CDR1 is SGHDN and CDR2 is FVKESK. This CDR3 has 13 amino acids. CDR3 region: CASSQVFNTEAFF. The CDR3 nucleotides read TGTGCCAGCAGCCAAGTTTTCAACACTGAAGCTTTCTTT.

This chain uses TRBV4-3 with TRBJ1-4, with D possibly TRBD1 on 6 matching bases. Trimming pared 1 base from V and 5 bases from J, leaving 20 bases between. CDR3 length equals 18 residues. From germline, CDR1 is LGHNA and CDR2 YSLEER. CDR3: CASSQVWGLPGVNEKLFF. CDR3 nucleotide sequence: TGCGCCAGCAGCCAAGTCTGGGGACTCCCAGGGGTAAATGAAAAACTGTTTTTT.